The rows below give T cell receptor beta chains drawn from one sample of a study of CD8 T cells in Susac syndrome. TCRdb re-called the immunoSEQ multiplex PCR reads with MiXCR, one entry per CDR3 protein. In the table there are around 59,000 distinct CDR3 sequences, approximately 90% of which are singletons. The sequenced sample was CD8+ T cells from PBMCs. The receptors come from a human donor in good health. Both conserved end residues are part of each CDR3. D genes are given only for firm matches. Expanded clones are given a class, and other clones once, few, many or no size at all.

j_gene,v_gene,d_gene,abundance,CDR3aa,CDR3nt
TRBJ2-1,TRBV7-9,.,.,CASSLVGQGSNNEQFF,TGTGCCAGCAGCTTAGTCGGGCAGGGGTCCAACAATGAGCAGTTCTTC
TRBJ1-1,TRBV5-1,TRBD1,.,CASSLTQGGVGNTEAFF,TGCGCCAGCAGCTTGACGCAGGGGGGTGTCGGAAACACTGAAGCTTTCTTT
TRBJ2-3,TRBV11-2,TRBD2,.,CASSFRAGGYTDTQYF,TGTGCCAGCAGCTTTCGGGCGGGGGGCTACACAGATACGCAGTATTTT
TRBJ2-7,TRBV3-1,.,.,CASSQDVRSSYEQYF,TGTGCCAGCAGCCAAGATGTCAGGAGCTCCTACGAGCAGTACTTC
TRBJ2-1,TRBV9,TRBD2,.,CASSEGLSIIYNEQFF,TGTGCCAGCAGCGAGGGACTATCAATAATCTACAATGAGCAGTTCTTC
TRBJ2-2,TRBV6-4,.,.,CASSDSPGPTGELFF,TGTGCCAGCAGTGACTCTCCTGGCCCCACCGGGGAGCTGTTTTTT
TRBJ1-4,TRBV5-1,TRBD1,once,CASSLERTGGEWSPTNEKLFF,TGCGCCAGCAGCCTGGAGAGGACAGGGGGCGAGTGGTCCCCAACTAATGAAAAACTGTTTTTT
TRBJ2-5,TRBV5-1,.,.,CASSGGGLRSISWETQYF,TGCGCCAGCAGCGGCGGCGGTTTGCGGTCTATTTCGTGGGAGACCCAGTACTTC
TRBJ2-7,TRBV27,.,once,CASSSSTGRGEQYF,TGTGCCAGCAGTTCATCGACAGGCCGGGGGGAGCAGTACTTC
TRBJ2-1,TRBV7-3,.,.,CASSLGGLSYNEQFF,TGTGCCAGCAGCTTGGGGGGTCTCTCCTACAATGAGCAGTTCTTC
TRBJ2-7,TRBV27,.,.,CASSLRGKGSYEQYF,TGTGCCAGCAGTTTAAGGGGCAAGGGGAGTTACGAGCAGTACTTC
TRBJ2-5,TRBV13,.,.,CASSLAQETQYF,TGTGCCAGCAGCTTAGCCCAGGAGACCCAGTACTTC